This T cell receptor (beta chain) was documented in a study of blood T cell repertoires in COVID-19. The wider study: Acute and convalescent COVID-19 samples came from the United States, Italy and Spain.

As processed by the authors: Amplification of reference gene primers was used by the study to estimate nucleated cell counts. Here immunoSEQ multiplex PCR was the method, and the copy in TCRdb shows in-frame clones only, minus some. V and J calls and clone size are as listed in that table; D and trimming were resolved from the DNA. The table includes about 80,000 clones, more than 75% detected once. The V end was cut by 8 bases, the J end by 9 bases, with 8 bases between. The CDR3 spans 11 residues. Germline CDR1 MNHEY, CDR2 SVGAGI. This TCR came from a human donor in a cohort sampled during active COVID-19. The V call is TRBV6-5, the J call TRBJ1-6, with D possibly being TRBD1 (6 bases). The source material was peripheral blood. CDR3 DNA: TGTGCCAGCGGCAGGGGTTCACCCCTCCACTTT. Protein product: CASGRGSPLHF.